The present TCR beta chain was sequenced within a study of response to subunit inactivated influenza vaccine (dated 2018 in TCRdb). Concerning the study at large: Deep quantitative T cell receptor repertoire profiling was used in the study to track responses to a trivalent subunit inactivated influenza vaccine.

Libraries came from RT-PCR. The sample was run on an Illumina HiSeq 2500. The public sequencing data were trimmed at Q25 with fastp and processed into clonotypes with MiXCR by TCRdb, which kept only in-frame beta chains. Every entry covers one CDR3 protein and lists the most common genes and DNA from its rows. The sample table holds some 640,000 distinct CDR3 sequences, of which more than 11% were seen once. The top ten hold 6.5% to 8.5% of the sample. Overall study outcomes, separate from this receptor: The authors suggested that each seasonal influenza vaccination may recruit only a limited number of new T cells.

Ends trimmed: V by 4 bases, J by 5 bases; bases unmatched to a gene: 12. Including the terminal cysteine and phenylalanine, the CDR3 comprises 16 residues. Kept here is only the CDR3 DNA, which spans 48 bases and is read in frame from base 1. CDR1 and CDR2 were assigned from the germline V gene as SGHRS and YFSETQ. As to this clonotype: It lacks a known antigen. No much larger clonotype is one base removed from it; base qualities were not supplied.

The receptor was isolated from a man aged 45-65 years who received an inactivated influenza vaccine. Donor details come from another sample of the same person, matched by shared clones. Recombination connected TRBV5-1 to TRBJ2-3, with 8 bases matching TRBD2. Sequencing was performed on PBMCs from blood, taken 14 to 15 days before vaccination. The CDR3 is CASSGSGGLVRDTQYF. The DNA sequence reads TGCGCCAGCAGCGGAAGCGGGGGACTTGTGAGAGATACGCAGTATTTT.